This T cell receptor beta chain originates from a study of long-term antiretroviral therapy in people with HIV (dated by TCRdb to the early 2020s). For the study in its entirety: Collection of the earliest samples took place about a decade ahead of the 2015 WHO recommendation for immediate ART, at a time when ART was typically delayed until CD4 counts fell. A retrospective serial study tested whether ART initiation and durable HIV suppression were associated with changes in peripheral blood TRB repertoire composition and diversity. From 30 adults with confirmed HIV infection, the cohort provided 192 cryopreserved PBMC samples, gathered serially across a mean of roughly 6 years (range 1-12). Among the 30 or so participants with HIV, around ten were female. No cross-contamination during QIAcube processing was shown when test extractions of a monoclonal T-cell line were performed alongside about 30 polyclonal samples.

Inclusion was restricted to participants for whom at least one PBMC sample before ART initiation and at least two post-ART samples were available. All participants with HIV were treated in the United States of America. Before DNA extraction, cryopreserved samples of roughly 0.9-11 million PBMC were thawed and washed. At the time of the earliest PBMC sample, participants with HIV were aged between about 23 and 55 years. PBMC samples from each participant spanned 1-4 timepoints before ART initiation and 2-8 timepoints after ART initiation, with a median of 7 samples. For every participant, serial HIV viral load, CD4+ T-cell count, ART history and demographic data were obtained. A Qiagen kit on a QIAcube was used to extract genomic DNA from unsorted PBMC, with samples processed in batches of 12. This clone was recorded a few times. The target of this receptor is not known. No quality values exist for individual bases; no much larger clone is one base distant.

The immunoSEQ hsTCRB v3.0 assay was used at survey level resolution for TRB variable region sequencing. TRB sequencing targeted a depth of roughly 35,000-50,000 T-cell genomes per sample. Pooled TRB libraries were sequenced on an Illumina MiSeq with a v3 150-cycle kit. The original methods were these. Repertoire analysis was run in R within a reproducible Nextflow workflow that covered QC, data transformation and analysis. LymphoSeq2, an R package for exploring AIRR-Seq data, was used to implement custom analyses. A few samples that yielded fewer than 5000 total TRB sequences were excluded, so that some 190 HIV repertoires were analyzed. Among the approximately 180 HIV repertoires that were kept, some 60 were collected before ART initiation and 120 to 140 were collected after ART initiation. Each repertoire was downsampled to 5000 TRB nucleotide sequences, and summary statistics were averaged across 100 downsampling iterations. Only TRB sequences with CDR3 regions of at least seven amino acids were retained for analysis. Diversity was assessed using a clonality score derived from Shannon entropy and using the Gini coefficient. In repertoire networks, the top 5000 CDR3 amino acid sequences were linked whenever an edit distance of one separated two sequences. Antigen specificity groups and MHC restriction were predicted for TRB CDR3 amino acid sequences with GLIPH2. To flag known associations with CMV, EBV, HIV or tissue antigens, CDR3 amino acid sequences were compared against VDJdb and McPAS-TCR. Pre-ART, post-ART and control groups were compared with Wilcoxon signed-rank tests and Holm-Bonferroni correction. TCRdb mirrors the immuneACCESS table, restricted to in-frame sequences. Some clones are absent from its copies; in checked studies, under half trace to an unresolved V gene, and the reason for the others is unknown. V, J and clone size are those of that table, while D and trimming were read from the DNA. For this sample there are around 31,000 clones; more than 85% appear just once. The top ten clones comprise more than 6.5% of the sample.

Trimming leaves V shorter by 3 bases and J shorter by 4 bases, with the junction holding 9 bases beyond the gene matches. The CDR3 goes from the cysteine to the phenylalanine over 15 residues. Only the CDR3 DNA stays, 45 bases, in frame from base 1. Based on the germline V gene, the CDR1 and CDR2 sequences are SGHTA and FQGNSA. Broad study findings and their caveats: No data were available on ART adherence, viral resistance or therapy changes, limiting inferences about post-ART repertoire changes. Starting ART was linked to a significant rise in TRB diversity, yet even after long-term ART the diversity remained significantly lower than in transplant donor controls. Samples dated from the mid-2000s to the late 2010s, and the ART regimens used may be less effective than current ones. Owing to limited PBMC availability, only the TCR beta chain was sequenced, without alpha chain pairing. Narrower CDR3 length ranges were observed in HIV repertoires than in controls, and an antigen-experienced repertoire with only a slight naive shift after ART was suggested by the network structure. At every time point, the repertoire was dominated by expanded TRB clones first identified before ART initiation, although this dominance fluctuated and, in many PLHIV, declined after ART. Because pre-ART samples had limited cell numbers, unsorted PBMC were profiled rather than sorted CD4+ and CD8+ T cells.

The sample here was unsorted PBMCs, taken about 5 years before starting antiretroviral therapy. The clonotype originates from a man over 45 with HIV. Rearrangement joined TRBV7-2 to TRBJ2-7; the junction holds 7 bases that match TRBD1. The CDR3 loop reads CASSFGTVTFYEQYF. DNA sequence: TGTGCCAGCAGCTTCGGGACAGTCACGTTTTACGAGCAGTACTTC. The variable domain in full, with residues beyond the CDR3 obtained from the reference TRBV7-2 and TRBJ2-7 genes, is GAGVSQSPSNKVTEKGKDVELRCDPISGHTALYWYRQSLGQGLEFLIYFQGNSAPDKSGLPSDRFSAERTGGSVSTLTIQRTQQEDSAVYLCASSFGTVTFYEQYFGPGTRLTVT.